These 28 T cell receptor beta chains originate from one sample sequenced in a study of spatial heterogeneity in lung cancer (dated by TCRdb to the late 2010s). This specimen's time point label, interpreted: blood at routine non-recurrence follow-up after resection. Libraries were constructed by 5' RACE. Sequencing instrument: NextSeq 500. TCRdb redid the processing of the public reads, applying fastp at Q25 and MiXCR, and retained in-frame beta chains. All rows with the same CDR3 protein become a single entry with the most common DNA and genes. Recorded for this sample are around 20,000 distinct CDR3 sequences; under 10% of them occurred a single time. Jointly, the top ten make up less than 25% of the sample. The source was PBMCs, collected at follow-up. The source is a male donor with early-stage non-small cell lung cancer.

This clonotype was observed a few times. The V gene is TRBV18, the J gene TRBJ1-1; possibly TRBD1 for D (5 bases). The germline gives CDR1 KGHSH, CDR2 LQKENI. This CDR3 comprises 14 residues. The V end lost 5 bases, the J end lost 1 base, and 11 bases lay between the germline ends. CDR3 in amino acids: CASSSGLSNTEAFF. CDR3 coding DNA: TGTGCCAGCTCATCGGGACTGTCGAACACTGAAGCTTTCTTT.

The chain carries TRBV5-4 and TRBJ1-2; D may be TRBD1 (5 bases). From germline, CDR1 is SGHNT and CDR2 YYREEE (reference sequence). The CDR3 consists of 14 residues. V lost 2 bases and J 8 bases, leaving 16 bases between the germline ends. The CDR3 is CASSFTGDRRGYTF. The CDR3 bases are TGTGCCAGCAGCTTTACAGGAGACCGGCGGGGCTACACCTTC.

The genes are TRBV7-8 and TRBJ1-2; maybe TRBD1 (5 bases). Per the germline V gene, CDR1 is SGHVS and CDR2 is FQNEAQ. The length of the CDR3 is 16 residues. Trimming removed 1 base at V and 6 bases at J, with 18 bases between. The CDR3: CASSLVTQGRMHGYTF. The DNA for the CDR3 is TGTGCCAGCAGCTTAGTAACTCAGGGCCGAATGCATGGCTACACCTTC.

The chain recombines TRBV2 with TRBJ2-6, with D hard to call. The CDR3 has 14 amino acids. Per germline, CDR1 SNHLY and CDR2 FYNNEI. V was pared by 7 bases and J by 2 bases, with 9 bases between. DNA for the CDR3: TGTGCCAGCATGAACCCTCCTGGGGCCAACGTCCTGACTTTC. Translating it yields CASMNPPGANVLTF.

This chain links TRBV20-1 with TRBJ2-3; D not resolved. Trimming took off 3 bases at V and 0 bases at J, with 13 bases between the two ends. Germline CDR1 reads DFQATT; CDR2 reads SNEGSKA (reference sequence). This CDR3 is built from 15 residues. CDR3 amino acids: CSASPKGTSTDTQYF. As DNA, the CDR3 is TGCAGTGCTAGCCCCAAGGGTACTAGCACAGATACGCAGTATTTT.

The chain couples TRBV5-1 to TRBJ2-3; 10 nucleotides line up with TRBD2. This CDR3 region has 20 residues. Losses at the gene ends were 4 bases for V and 4 bases for J; bases not matched to a gene: 21. The germline V gene encodes CDR1 SGHRS and CDR2 YFSETQ. CDR3 sequence: CASSPRKGLAPSPAADTQYF. The CDR3 DNA sequence: TGCGCCAGCAGCCCCAGAAAGGGACTAGCGCCGAGTCCCGCGGCAGATACGCAGTATTTT. The whole variable domain, filled in from reference TRBV5-1 and TRBJ2-3, reads KAGVTQTPRYLIKTRGQQVTLSCSPISGHRSVSWYQQTPGQGLQFLFEYFSETQRNKGNFPGRFSGRQFSNSRSEMNVSTLELGDSALYLCASSPRKGLAPSPAADTQYFGPGTRLTVL.

The chain joins TRBV20-1 to TRBJ2-2; TRBD2 agrees at 7 bases. J gave up 4 bases and V 5 bases, and 10 bases lay outside the gene matches. The CDR3 totals 15 residues. Germline V gene data show CDR1 as DFQATT and CDR2 as SNEGSKA (reference sequence). CDR3 nucleotide sequence: TGCAGTGCTCCACTAGCGCGAGGGAGCACCGGGGAGCTGTTTTTT. Residues: CSAPLARGSTGELFF.

Worth noting for this clonotype: One junction end does not reproduce the germline sequence, and a read error may be involved. The chain is built from TRBV20-1 and TRBJ2-7; D is perhaps TRBD1 or TRBD2 (5 bases each). Germline V lookup: CDR1 DFQATT, CDR2 SNEGSKA (reference sequence). The CDR3 is made up of 14 amino acids. CDR3 protein: CGARGSRDPYEQYF. The CDR3 DNA follows: TGCGGTGCTAGAGGGAGCAGGGACCCCTACGAGCAGTACTTC.

This clonotype was recorded at least ten times. CDR3 sequence reads: CASSLERIGGSYEQYF. In nucleotides, the CDR3 is TGCGCCAGCAGCTTGGAAAGGATCGGTGGCTCCTACGAGCAGTACTTC. V and J are TRBV5-1 and TRBJ2-7; D unresolved. Germline assignment: CDR1 SGHRS and CDR2 YFSETQ. Trimming left V 0 bases short and J 0 bases short, with 13 bases between. The CDR3 totals 16 residues.

The chain is built from TRBV28 and TRBJ2-7, with D maybe TRBD2 (6 bases). The V and J ends lost 2 bases and 0 bases respectively, with 17 bases between them. The CDR3 contains 17 residues. Germline CDR1 MDHEN, CDR2 SYDVKM. The CDR3 protein is CASSLGGWQRSSYEQYF. The CDR3 nucleotides are TGTGCCAGCAGTTTAGGGGGGTGGCAGAGGAGCTCCTACGAGCAGTACTTC.

By share, this clonotype ranks as medium-sized. The CDR3 here is CASSLHGREQFF. CDR3 bases: TGTGCCAGCAGCCTACACGGAAGAGAGCAGTTCTTC. The chain employs TRBV4-2 and TRBJ2-1; D is uncertain. Germline V gives CDR1 LGHNA, CDR2 YNFKEQ. This CDR3 comprises 12 residues. Trimming stripped 4 bases from V and 10 bases from J, with 11 bases between.

There are a few counts of this clonotype. The chain uses TRBV6-2 or TRBV6-3 and TRBJ1-2; 8 bases fit TRBD1. The CDR3 totals 14 residues. The junction had 10 bases not matched to a gene; V was cut back by 8 bases and J by 5 bases. Germline V gene sequence: CDR1 MNHEY, CDR2 SVGEGT. The CDR3 protein is CASFRRGTGYGYTF. The CDR3 nucleotides read TGTGCCAGCTTCCGGAGAGGGACAGGATATGGCTACACCTTC.

This clonotype was counted ten times or more. The rearrangement uses TRBV20-1 and TRBJ2-1; no clear D gene. Per germline, CDR1 DFQATT and CDR2 SNEGSKA (reference sequence). The V end was cut by 2 bases, the J end by 4 bases, with 21 bases between. The CDR3 contains 17 residues. The CDR3 is CSARSLEAAHRYNEQFF. The CDR3 nucleotides are TGCAGTGCTAGATCCCTTGAGGCAGCGCATCGGTACAATGAGCAGTTCTTC.

At least ten counts were recorded for this clonotype. V is TRBV28 and J is TRBJ1-6; 9 nucleotides align to TRBD1. V trimming: 2 bases; J trimming: 16 bases; junction bases outside the gene matches: 6. The germline V gene has CDR1 MDHEN and CDR2 SYDVKM. CDR3 size: 13 residues. This chain's CDR3 is CASSLGDRVSLHF. CDR3 DNA: TGTGCCAGCAGTTTAGGGGACAGGGTTAGTCTCCACTTT.

There are a few counts of this clonotype. The rearrangement uses TRBV27 and TRBJ2-1, with 13 bases fitting TRBD2. J lost 7 bases, V lost 1 base, and 4 bases had no gene match. The CDR3 is made up of 16 amino acids. Looked up from germline, CDR1 is MNHEY and CDR2 is SMNVEV (reference sequence). The CDR3 here is CASSLFPGLAGNEQFF. CDR3 DNA: TGTGCCAGCAGTTTATTCCCGGGACTAGCGGGGAATGAGCAGTTCTTC.

The table lists this clonotype with a few counts. The CDR3: CASSLMVGSEAFF. For the CDR3, the DNA is TGCGCCAGCAGCTTGATGGTGGGATCTGAAGCTTTCTTT. The gene calls are TRBV5-1 and TRBJ1-1, with D unclear. This CDR3 spans 13 amino acids. Germline V gene lookup returns CDR1 SGHRS and CDR2 YFSETQ. V gave up 1 base and J gave up 6 bases, with 10 bases separating them.

The sample holds many counts of this clonotype. The chain combines TRBV7-8 with TRBJ2-5; 10 nucleotides match TRBD1. The V segment lost 5 bases and the J segment 4 bases; nucleotides outside the gene matches: 1. CDR1 is SGHVS, CDR2 FQNEAQ, per germline. The CDR3 has 13 amino acids. The CDR3 sequence is CASSGTGAETQYF. CDR3 sequence (DNA): TGTGCCAGCAGCGGGACAGGGGCAGAGACCCAGTACTTC.

This clonotype was counted at least ten times. This rearrangement joins TRBV6-2 or TRBV6-3 to TRBJ2-4; D gene ambiguous. The CDR3 has 13 residues. Germline CDR1 MNHEY, CDR2 SVGEGT. V was shortened by 8 bases and J by 0 bases, with 8 bases between the two germline ends. Here the CDR3 DNA reads TGTGCCAGCGCAGACTTAGCCAAAAACATTCAGTACTTC. Protein: CASADLAKNIQYF.

Only a few counts were recorded for this clonotype. The chain links TRBV7-9 to TRBJ1-2; 7 nucleotides agree with TRBD1. With 5 bases clipped from V and 5 bases from J, the junction kept 5 bases outside the gene matches. Germline V CDR1 and CDR2: SEHNR, FQNEAQ (reference sequence). There are 13 residues in the CDR3. The CDR3 here is CASSPTGQYGYTF. CDR3 sequence (DNA): TGTGCCAGCAGCCCGACAGGGCAATATGGCTACACCTTC.

This clonotype has more than one count but fewer than ten. Because the CDR3's place on the DNA is in doubt, the DNA is left out and the CDR3 is given as listed by TCRdb. CDR3 amino acids: CASSPLGGRTPGSCFF. The chain employs TRBV6-2 or TRBV6-3 and TRBJ2-2; no check of the table's D call, TRBD1, against the DNA was made. Germline assignment: CDR1 MNHEY and CDR2 SVGEGT. The CDR3 length is 16 residues, termini included.

The chain joins TRBV27 to TRBJ2-1; 11 bases match TRBD2. This CDR3 contains 18 residues. The ends lost 4 bases at V and 0 bases at J; junction bases unmatched: 8. Germline loops: CDR1 MNHEY, CDR2 SMNVEV (reference sequence). CDR3 coding DNA: TGTGCCAGCAGTTACTTGGGACTAGCGGATTACTCCTACAATGAGCAGTTCTTC. Its translation: CASSYLGLADYSYNEQFF.

This clonotype has ten or more counts. The chain has TRBV6-5 and TRBJ2-2; D possibly corresponds to TRBD1 (5 bases). The V end lost 5 bases, the J end lost 2 bases, and 9 bases lay between the germline ends. Germline loops: CDR1 MNHEY, CDR2 SVGAGI. The CDR3 contains 14 residues. The CDR3 loop reads CASSGAINTGELFF. CDR3 nucleotide sequence: TGTGCCAGCAGTGGGGCTATTAACACCGGGGAGCTGTTTTTT.

The sample holds many counts of this clonotype. The chain is built from TRBV20-1 and TRBJ1-1, with 9 positions matching TRBD1. CDR1 DFQATT and CDR2 SNEGSKA come from the germline V gene (reference sequence). The J segment lost 7 bases and the V segment lost 2 bases, leaving 2 bases of the junction unmatched. This CDR3 spans 12 amino acids. The CDR3 spells CSARWTGVEAFF. CDR3 DNA sequence: TGCAGTGCTAGATGGACAGGGGTTGAAGCTTTCTTT.

This clonotype was seen more than once but under ten times. The V and J genes are TRBV12-3 or TRBV12-4 and TRBJ2-7, with 7 bases aligning to TRBD1. With 5 bases clipped from V and 6 bases from J, the junction kept 7 bases outside the gene matches. This CDR3 is 13 amino acids long. The CDR3 nucleotides read TGTGCCAGCAGTCCCATAACAGGGGTCGAGCAGTACTTC. Translated: CASSPITGVEQYF.

This rearrangement joins TRBV28 to TRBJ2-7; 9 nucleotides line up with TRBD2. This CDR3 comprises 17 residues. The V gene end was trimmed by 3 bases and the J gene end by 0 bases; junction bases not matched to a gene: 9. CDR1 and CDR2 from the germline V gene are MDHEN and SYDVKM. The CDR3 spells CASSLGSGSPSSYEQYF. In DNA, the CDR3 is TGTGCCAGCAGTTTGGGTAGCGGGAGCCCGAGCTCCTACGAGCAGTACTTC.

The table lists this clonotype with many counts. This sequence joins TRBV6-5 and TRBJ1-4, with D tentatively TRBD1 (5 bases). V dropped 0 bases and J dropped 5 bases, with 10 bases sitting between them. Germline lookup yields CDR1 MNHEY and CDR2 SVGAGI. The CDR3 totals 15 residues. The DNA for the CDR3 is TGTGCCAGCAGTTACTCCCAGGGATCGAATGAAAAACTGTTTTTT. Its translation: CASSYSQGSNEKLFF.

This clonotype was observed at least ten times. The rearrangement links TRBV5-5 to TRBJ2-1, with D perhaps TRBD1 (5 bases). CDR1 and CDR2 (germline): SGHKS, YYEKEE (reference sequence). Trimming stripped 0 bases from V and 0 bases from J, with 7 bases between. The CDR3 extends over 15 amino acids. The CDR3 is CASSLGQPSYNEQFF. The CDR3 bases are TGTGCCAGCAGCTTGGGACAGCCCTCCTACAATGAGCAGTTCTTC.

This clonotype was detected many times. The V and J genes are TRBV20-1 and TRBJ2-1; D gene ambiguous. CDR3 length equals 13 residues. Germline-derived CDR1 and CDR2 are DFQATT and SNEGSKA (reference sequence). V shed 5 bases and J shed 7 bases, with 15 bases lying between them. CDR3 sequence: CSAEEKTANEQFF. The CDR3 DNA sequence: TGCAGTGCTGAGGAAAAGACTGCTAATGAGCAGTTCTTC.